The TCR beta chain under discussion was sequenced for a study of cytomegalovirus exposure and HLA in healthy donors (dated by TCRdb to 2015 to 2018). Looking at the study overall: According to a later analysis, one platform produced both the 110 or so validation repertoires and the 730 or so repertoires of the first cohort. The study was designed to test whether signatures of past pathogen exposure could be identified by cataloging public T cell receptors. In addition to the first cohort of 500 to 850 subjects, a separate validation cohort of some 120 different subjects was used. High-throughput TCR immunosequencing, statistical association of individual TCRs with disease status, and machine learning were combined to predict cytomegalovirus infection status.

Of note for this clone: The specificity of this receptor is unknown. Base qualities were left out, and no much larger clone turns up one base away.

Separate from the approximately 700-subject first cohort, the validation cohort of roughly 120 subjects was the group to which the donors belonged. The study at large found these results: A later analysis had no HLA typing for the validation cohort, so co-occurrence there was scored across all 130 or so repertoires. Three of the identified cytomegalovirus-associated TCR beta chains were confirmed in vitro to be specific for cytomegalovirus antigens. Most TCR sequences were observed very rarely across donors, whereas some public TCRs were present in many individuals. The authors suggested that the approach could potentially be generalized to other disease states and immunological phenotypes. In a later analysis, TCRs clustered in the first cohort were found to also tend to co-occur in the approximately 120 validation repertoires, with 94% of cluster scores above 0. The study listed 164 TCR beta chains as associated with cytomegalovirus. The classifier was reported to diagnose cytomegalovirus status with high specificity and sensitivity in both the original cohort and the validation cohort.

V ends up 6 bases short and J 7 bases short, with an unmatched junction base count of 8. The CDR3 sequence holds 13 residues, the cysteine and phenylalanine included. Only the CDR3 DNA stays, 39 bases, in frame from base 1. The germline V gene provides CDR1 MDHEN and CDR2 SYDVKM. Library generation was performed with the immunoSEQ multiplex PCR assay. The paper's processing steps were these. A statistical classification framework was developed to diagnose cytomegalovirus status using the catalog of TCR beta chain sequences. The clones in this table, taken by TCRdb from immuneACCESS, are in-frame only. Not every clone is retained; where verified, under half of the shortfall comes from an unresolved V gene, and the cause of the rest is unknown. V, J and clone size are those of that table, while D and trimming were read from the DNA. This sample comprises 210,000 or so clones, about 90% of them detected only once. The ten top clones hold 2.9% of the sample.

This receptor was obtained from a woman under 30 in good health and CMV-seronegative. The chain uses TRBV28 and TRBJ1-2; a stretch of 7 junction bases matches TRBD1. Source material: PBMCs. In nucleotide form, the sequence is TGTGCCAGCAGACCGTTGACAGGGTTTGGCTACACCTTC. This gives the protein CASRPLTGFGYTF.